The 24 T cell receptor beta chains below were found in one sample sequenced in a study of molecular identifiers for immune sequencing clone quantification. TCRdb fed the PCR reads into MiXCR, producing one record per CDR3 protein. The sample holds more than 300,000 distinct CDR3 sequences, around 21% seen once. Sequencing was performed on naive CD8+ T cells from blood, with Jurkat cell RNA spiked in. Subset indicated: FACS-sorted CD8+CD4-CCR7+CD45RA+ naive T cells. Every receptor here comes from a human donor in good health. Some libraries in this study had Jurkat cell RNA spiked in.

With regard to this clonotype: A clone one base away is much larger, so this may be a read error. This chain uses TRBV7-9 with TRBJ2-7, with D maybe TRBD2 (5 bases). The CDR3 has 16 amino acids. CDR1 is SEHNR, CDR2 FQNEAQ, per germline (reference sequence). CDR3 residues: CAGSSTFGLSSYEQYF. CDR3 bases: TGTGCCGGCAGCTCCACCTTCGGACTTAGCTCCTACGAGCAGTACTTC. The full variable domain, its missing parts supplied by reference TRBV7-9 and TRBJ2-7, is DTGVSQNPRHKITKRGQNVTFRCDPISEHNRLYWYRQTLGQGPEFLTYFQNEAQLEKSRLLSDRFSAERPKGSFSTLEIQRTEQGDSAMYLCAGSSTFGLSSYEQYFGPGTRLTVT.

At least ten counts were recorded for this clonotype. The genes are TRBV20-1 and TRBJ2-3, with a tentative D call TRBD2 (6 bases). This CDR3 is 11 amino acids long. V shed 6 bases and J shed 4 bases, with 8 bases lying between them. CDR1 is DFQATT and CDR2 is SNEGSKA in the germline V gene (reference sequence). CDR3 in DNA: TGCAGTGCGGGCGGGGCAGATACGCAGTATTTT. As protein: CSAGGADTQYF.

To note about this clonotype: It may be a read error: a sequence one base away is much more abundant. V and J are TRBV14 and TRBJ1-6; D gene uncertain. Germline loops: CDR1 SGHDN, CDR2 FVKESK. This CDR3 contains 16 residues. CDR3 nucleotide sequence: TGTGCCGGCAGCCCAGCAAGCAGAATCTATAATTCACCCCTCCACTTT. This gives the protein CAGSPASRIYNSPLHF.

Details on this clonotype: Given a much more abundant clone one base away, this may be a read error. The genes are TRBV28 and TRBJ2-5, with TRBD2 identical over 8 bases. The CDR3 covers 16 residues. The germline V gene has CDR1 MDHEN and CDR2 SYDVKM. The chain's CDR3 is CASSLTLLAVQEAQYF. As DNA, the CDR3 is TGTGCCAGCAGTTTAACTTTACTAGCGGTCCAAGAGGCCCAGTACTTC.

This clonotype has a handful of counts. The rearrangement links TRBV13 to TRBJ1-1, with TRBD1 as a possible D gene (6 bases). CDR1 and CDR2 (germline): PRHDT, FYEKMQ (reference sequence). This CDR3 is 14 amino acids long. Trimming removed 4 bases from V and 4 bases from J, with 13 bases in between. The CDR3 region has the DNA TGTGCCAGCAGCTACTCAGGGGCCCCCACTGAAGCTTTCTTT. Protein sequence: CASSYSGAPTEAFF. Looking up the rest from reference TRBV13 and TRBJ1-1 gives the full variable domain: AAGVIQSPRHLIKEKRETATLKCYPIPRHDTVYWYQQGPGQDPQFLISFYEKMQSDKGSIPDRFSAQQFSDYHSELNMSSLELGDSALYFCASSYSGAPTEAFFGQGTRLTVV.

This clonotype was detected many times. The chain couples TRBV30 to TRBJ2-1, with a weak D call TRBD1 (6 bases). V lost 3 bases to trimming and J lost 0 bases, with 27 bases between them. The CDR3 is 20 amino acids. Germline CDR1 GTSNPN, CDR2 SVGIG (reference sequence). The CDR3 region is CAWSGDGQSGAASSYNEQFF. The CDR3 region has the DNA TGTGCCTGGAGCGGCGACGGACAGTCAGGAGCGGCAAGCTCCTACAATGAGCAGTTCTTC.

In this sample, this clonotype turned up many times. The chain carries TRBV4-1 and TRBJ1-2; 12 bases agree with TRBD1. In germline, CDR1 is MGHRA, CDR2 YSYEKL. This CDR3 is 16 amino acids long. Trimming cost V 4 bases and J 5 bases; bases outside gene matches: 8. The chain's CDR3 is CASSPTPGQGAYGYTF. The CDR3 DNA follows: TGCGCCAGCAGCCCAACCCCGGGACAGGGGGCATATGGCTACACCTTC.

This clonotype was observed many times. As DNA, the CDR3 is TGTGCCAGCAGATCTGCCGGGGGGGGGGCCAAGACAGATACGCAGTATTTT. It translates to CASRSAGGGAKTDTQYF. The chain couples TRBV12-3 or TRBV12-4 to TRBJ2-3, with 8 bases lining up with TRBD2. This CDR3 is built from 17 residues. V shed 6 bases, J shed 3 bases, and the junction held 14 bases outside the gene matches.

This clonotype has a handful of counts. V gene TRBV27 combines with J gene TRBJ2-3; 8 bases line up with TRBD2. V was clipped by 7 bases and J by 5 bases; unmatched bases: 14. From germline, CDR1 is MNHEY and CDR2 SMNVEV (reference sequence). There are 16 residues in the CDR3. The chain's CDR3 is CASTMSGGPLLDTQYF. The CDR3 DNA reads as TGTGCCAGCACTATGTCGGGGGGGCCGCTTTTAGATACGCAGTATTTT.

Regarding this clonotype: This may arise from a read error, as a much more abundant clone is one base away. This sequence joins TRBV20-1 and TRBJ2-2; D unclear. Germline CDR1 DFQATT, CDR2 SNEGSKA (reference sequence). The CDR3 sequence is 13 residues long. The CDR3 spells CSAAPANIGELFF. In DNA, the CDR3 is TGCAGTGCTGCCCCAGCGAACATCGGGGAGCTGTTTTTT.

A note on this clonotype: This may be a read error: a much more frequent sequence differs by one nucleotide. The V call is TRBV4-3, the J call TRBJ2-1; D call uncertain. Per germline, CDR1 LGHNA and CDR2 YSLEER. The CDR3 runs to 15 residues. Trimming stripped 0 bases from V and 2 bases from J, with 8 bases between. The CDR3 nucleotides read TGCGCCAGCAGCCAAGACAGGTCCCCCTACAATGAGCAGTTCTTC. Protein product: CASSQDRSPYNEQFF.

The chain recombines TRBV3-1 with TRBJ2-5; 10 nucleotides align to TRBD2. Trimming removed 0 bases from V and 5 bases from J; junction bases left unmatched: 9. Germline V gene sequence: CDR1 LGHDT, CDR2 YNNKEL (reference sequence). The CDR3 runs to 17 residues. CDR3 coding DNA: TGTGCCAGCAGCCAAGATCGAGCGGGGGGGCCGATGGAGACCCAGTACTTC. This gives the protein CASSQDRAGGPMETQYF.

Many counts were recorded for this clonotype. The genes are TRBV6-6 and TRBJ2-3; D is perhaps TRBD1 (5 bases). Looked up from germline, CDR1 is MNHNY and CDR2 is SVGAGI (reference sequence). V was pared by 7 bases and J by 4 bases, with 21 bases between. This CDR3 contains 16 residues. CDR3 DNA sequence: TGTGCCAGCAACCACCCCTGGGGCCGTTGGGCAGATACGCAGTATTTT. It specifies CASNHPWGRWADTQYF.

This clonotype was seen repeatedly, ten times or more. The V call is TRBV20-1, the J call TRBJ2-5; 10 nucleotides line up with TRBD2. V was clipped by 1 base and J by 0 bases; unmatched bases: 5. From germline, CDR1 is DFQATT and CDR2 SNEGSKA (reference sequence). This CDR3 is 16 amino acids long. The CDR3 DNA follows: TGCAGTGCTAGAGCCCTAGCGGGGGTCTACCAAGAGACCCAGTACTTC. It codes for CSARALAGVYQETQYF.

This clonotype was observed a handful of times. The chain links TRBV10-3 to TRBJ2-3; 7 bases are shared with TRBD2. The CDR3 extends over 15 amino acids. Trimming took 4 bases from V and 3 from J; bases not matched to a gene: 7. From germline, CDR1 is ENHRY and CDR2 SYGVKD. The CDR3 here is CAISGGGSGTDTQYF. In DNA, the CDR3 is TGTGCCATCAGTGGGGGAGGGTCTGGGACAGATACGCAGTATTTT.

Comments on this clonotype: A much larger clone differs by one base, so this may be a read error. This chain links TRBV18 with TRBJ2-6; perhaps D is TRBD1 or TRBD2 (5 bases each). CDR1 and CDR2 (germline): KGHSH, LQKENI. The CDR3 extends over 18 amino acids. V gave up 5 bases and J gave up 0 bases, with 17 bases separating them. CDR3 in DNA: TGTGCCAGCTCAGCTGTCCGGGGCATTAGCTCTGGGGCCAACGTCCTGACTTTC. Protein product: CASSAVRGISSGANVLTF.

At least ten counts were recorded for this clonotype. V usage is TRBV2 and J usage is TRBJ2-3; 7 positions match TRBD1. Trimming removed 6 bases from V and 2 bases from J; junction bases left unmatched: 5. The CDR3 has 14 residues. Germline CDR1 and CDR2: SNHLY and FYNNEI. CDR3 bases: TGTGCCAGCAGAGCCGACAGGGACACAGATACGCAGTATTTT. Encoded protein: CASRADRDTDTQYF.

In its sample, this clonotype was seen many times. The genes are TRBV12-3 or TRBV12-4 and TRBJ2-7, with TRBD1 matching over 9 bases. The CDR3 consists of 16 residues. V gave up 2 bases and J gave up 7 bases; unmatched junction bases: 12. The CDR3 nucleotides are TGTGCCAGCAGTTTATACACCAGGGACAGGGTCGATGAGCAGTACTTC. This translates into CASSLYTRDRVDEQYF.

In regard to this clonotype: Since a much larger clone is just one base distant, this may be a read error. This chain connects TRBV11-2 to TRBJ2-2, with TRBD2 matching over 8 bases. The CDR3 runs to 16 residues. Germline lookup yields CDR1 SGHAT and CDR2 FQNNGV. The CDR3 reads CASSMAGTRNTGGLFF. For the CDR3, the DNA is TGTGCCAGCAGCATGGCCGGGACTAGAAACACCGGGGGGCTGTTTTTT.

As regards this clonotype: The junction departs from germline at one end; a sequencing error may be responsible. CDR3 in amino acids: CASSYGQGTEASF. CDR3 nucleotides: TGTGCCAGCAGCTACGGACAGGGAACTGAAGCTTCCTTT. The V and J genes are TRBV5-3 and TRBJ1-1; 8 nucleotides match TRBD1. TRBV5-3 is annotated as an ORF whose role is uncertain. The CDR3 consists of 13 residues.

This sequence joins TRBV2 and TRBJ1-5; TRBD1 matches at 9 bases. The V gene's germline CDR1 is SNHLY and CDR2 FYNNEI. V dropped 6 bases and J dropped 5; count of bases not matched to a gene: 8. The CDR3 sequence is 15 residues long. The CDR3 nucleotides read TGTGCCAGCAGCGGGGACAGGGAAGGCGATCAGCCCCAGCATTTT. Its translation is CASSGDREGDQPQHF. The full variable domain, rest sourced from reference TRBV2 and TRBJ1-5, is EPEVTQTPSHQVTQMGQEVILRCVPISNHLYFYWYRQILGQKVEFLVSFYNNEISEKSEIFDDQFSVERPDGSNFTLKIRSTKLEDSAMYFCASSGDREGDQPQHFGDGTRLSIL.

The table lists this clonotype with many counts. Its ends do not fully match the called genes, so a read error is possible. The rearrangement uses TRBV12-5 and TRBJ2-7; 7 nucleotides agree with TRBD1. The CDR3 length is 13 residues. Germline CDR1 is LGHNT and CDR2 is FRNRAP. DNA of the CDR3: TGTGCTAGTGGTTTAACCTCCGGGACAGAGCATTACTTC. This sequence encodes CASGLTSGTEHYF.

The chain combines TRBV9 with TRBJ2-7; TRBD1 matches at 9 bases. Germline trimming cut 4 bases from V and 6 bases from J; bases unmatched to any gene: 8. There are 14 residues in the CDR3. The V gene's germline CDR1 is SGDLS and CDR2 YYNGEE. The CDR3 spells CASSLGDRVFEQYF. Here the CDR3 DNA reads TGTGCCAGCAGCTTAGGGGACAGGGTCTTCGAGCAGTACTTC.

At least ten counts were recorded for this clonotype. This chain connects TRBV27 to TRBJ1-6, with D tentatively TRBD1 (5 bases). The CDR3 has 12 amino acids. The germline gives CDR1 MNHEY, CDR2 SMNVEV (reference sequence). V was shortened by 6 bases and J by 10 bases, with 10 bases between the two germline ends. The CDR3 region has the DNA TGTGCCAGCAGCCCAACAGGCTCACCCCTCCACTTT. Translating gives CASSPTGSPLHF.